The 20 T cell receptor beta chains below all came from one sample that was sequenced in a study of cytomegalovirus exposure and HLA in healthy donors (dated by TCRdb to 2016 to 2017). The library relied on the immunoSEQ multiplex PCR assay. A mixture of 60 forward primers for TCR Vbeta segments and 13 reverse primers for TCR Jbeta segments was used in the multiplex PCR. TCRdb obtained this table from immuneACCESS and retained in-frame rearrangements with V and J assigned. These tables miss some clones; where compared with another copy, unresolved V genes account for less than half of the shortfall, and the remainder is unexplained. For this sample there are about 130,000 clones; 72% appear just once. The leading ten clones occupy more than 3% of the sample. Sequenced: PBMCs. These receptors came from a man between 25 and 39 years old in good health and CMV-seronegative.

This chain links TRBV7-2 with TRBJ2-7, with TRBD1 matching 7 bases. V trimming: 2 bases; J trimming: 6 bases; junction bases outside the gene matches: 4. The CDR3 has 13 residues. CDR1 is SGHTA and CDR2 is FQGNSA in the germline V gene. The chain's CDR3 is CASSLRGQLEQYF. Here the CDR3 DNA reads TGTGCCAGCAGCTTAAGGGGGCAACTCGAGCAGTACTTC.

The CDR3 DNA reads as TGTGCCAGTAGTATGTATGGGGACAACTCCTACGAGCAGTACTTC. As protein: CASSMYGDNSYEQYF. The chain has TRBV19 and TRBJ2-7; D is perhaps TRBD1 (6 bases). The CDR3 covers 15 residues. V gave up 3 bases and J gave up 0 bases, with 12 bases separating them. Germline V gene sequence: CDR1 LNHDA, CDR2 SQIVND (reference sequence).

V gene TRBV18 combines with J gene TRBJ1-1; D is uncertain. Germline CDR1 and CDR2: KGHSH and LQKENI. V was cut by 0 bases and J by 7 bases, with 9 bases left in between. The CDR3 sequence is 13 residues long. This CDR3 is CASSPPSGDEAFF. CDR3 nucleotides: TGTGCCAGCTCACCACCGTCAGGCGATGAAGCTTTCTTT.

The CDR3 DNA reads TGTGCCAGCAGTGAGGGAGGGGGAGGCACTGAAGCTTTCTTT. It encodes CASSEGGGGTEAFF. The chain carries TRBV6-1 and TRBJ1-1, with a possible D match to TRBD1 (6 bases). Germline V gene sequence: CDR1 MNHNS, CDR2 SASEGT. Between the trimmed V and J ends, which lost 3 bases and 4 bases, there was a span of 12 bases. The CDR3 is 14 amino acids.

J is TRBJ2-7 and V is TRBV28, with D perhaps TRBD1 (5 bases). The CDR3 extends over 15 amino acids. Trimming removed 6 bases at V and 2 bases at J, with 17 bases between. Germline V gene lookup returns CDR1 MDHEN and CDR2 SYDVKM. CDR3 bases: TGTGCCAGCAGCCCAGGGAATCGTGAAGCCTACGAGCAGTACTTC. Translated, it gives CASSPGNREAYEQYF.

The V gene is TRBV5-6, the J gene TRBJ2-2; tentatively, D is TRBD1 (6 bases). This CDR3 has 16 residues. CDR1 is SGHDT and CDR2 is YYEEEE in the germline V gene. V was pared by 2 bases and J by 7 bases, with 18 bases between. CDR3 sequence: CASSFIQDRGHGELFF. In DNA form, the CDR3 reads TGTGCCAGCAGCTTCATTCAGGACAGAGGGCACGGGGAGCTGTTTTTT.

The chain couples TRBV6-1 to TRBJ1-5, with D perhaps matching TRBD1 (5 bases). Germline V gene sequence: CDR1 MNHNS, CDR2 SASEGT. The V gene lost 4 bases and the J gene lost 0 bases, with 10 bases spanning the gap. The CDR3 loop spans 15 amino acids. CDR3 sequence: CASSGGTYSNQPQHF. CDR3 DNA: TGTGCCAGCAGTGGCGGGACTTATAGCAATCAGCCCCAGCATTTT.

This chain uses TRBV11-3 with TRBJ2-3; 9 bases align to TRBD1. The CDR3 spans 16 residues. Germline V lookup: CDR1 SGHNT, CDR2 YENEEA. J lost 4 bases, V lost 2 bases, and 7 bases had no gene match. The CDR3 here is CASSLTGTGYPDTQYF. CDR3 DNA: TGTGCCAGCAGCTTAACCGGGACAGGGTATCCAGATACGCAGTATTTT.

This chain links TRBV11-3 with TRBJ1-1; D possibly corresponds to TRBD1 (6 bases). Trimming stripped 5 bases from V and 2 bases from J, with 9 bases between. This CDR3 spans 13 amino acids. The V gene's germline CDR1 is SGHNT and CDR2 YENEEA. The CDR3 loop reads CASSRDTNTEAFF. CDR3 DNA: TGTGCCAGCAGCAGGGACACCAACACTGAAGCTTTCTTT. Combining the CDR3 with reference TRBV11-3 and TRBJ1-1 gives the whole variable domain EAGVVQSPRYKIIEKKQPVAFWCNPISGHNTLYWYLQNLGQGPELLIRYENEEAVDDSQLPKDRFSAERLKGVDSTLKIQPAELGDSAVYLCASSRDTNTEAFFGQGTRLTVV.

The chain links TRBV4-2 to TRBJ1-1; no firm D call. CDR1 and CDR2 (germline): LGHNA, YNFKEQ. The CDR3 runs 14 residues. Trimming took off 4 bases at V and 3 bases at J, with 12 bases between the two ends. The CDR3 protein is CASSRGPGDTEAFF. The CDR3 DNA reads TGTGCCAGCAGCCGAGGACCCGGGGACACTGAAGCTTTCTTT.

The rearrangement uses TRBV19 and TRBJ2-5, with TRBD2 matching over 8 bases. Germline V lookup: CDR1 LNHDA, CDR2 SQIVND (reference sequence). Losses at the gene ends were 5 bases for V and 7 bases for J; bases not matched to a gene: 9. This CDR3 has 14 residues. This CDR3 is CASSSGLGIGTQYF. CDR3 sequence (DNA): TGTGCCAGTAGTTCGGGACTAGGAATAGGGACCCAGTACTTC.

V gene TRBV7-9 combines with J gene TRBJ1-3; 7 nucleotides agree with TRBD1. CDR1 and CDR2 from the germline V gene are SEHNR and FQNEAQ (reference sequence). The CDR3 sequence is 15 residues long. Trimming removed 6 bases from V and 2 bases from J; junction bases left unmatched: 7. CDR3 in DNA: TGTGCCAGCAGGATCAGGGGGGCAGCTGGAAACACCATATATTTT. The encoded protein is CASRIRGAAGNTIYF.

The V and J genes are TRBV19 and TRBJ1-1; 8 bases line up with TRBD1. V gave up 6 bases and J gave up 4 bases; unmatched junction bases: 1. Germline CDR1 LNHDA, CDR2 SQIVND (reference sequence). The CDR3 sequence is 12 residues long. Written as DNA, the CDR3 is TGTGCCAGTAGCGACAGGGGCACTGAAGCTTTCTTT. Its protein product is CASSDRGTEAFF. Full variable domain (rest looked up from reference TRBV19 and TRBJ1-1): DGGITQSPKYLFRKEGQNVTLSCEQNLNHDAMYWYRQDPGQGLRLIYYSQIVNDFQKGDIAEGYSVSREKKESFPLTVTSAQKNPTAFYLCASSDRGTEAFFGQGTRLTVV.

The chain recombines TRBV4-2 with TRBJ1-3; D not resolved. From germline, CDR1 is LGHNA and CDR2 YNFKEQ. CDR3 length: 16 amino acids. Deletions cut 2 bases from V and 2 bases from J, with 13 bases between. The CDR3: CASSQPDGGTGNTIYF. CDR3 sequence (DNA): TGTGCCAGCAGCCAACCCGATGGAGGGACTGGAAACACCATATATTTT.

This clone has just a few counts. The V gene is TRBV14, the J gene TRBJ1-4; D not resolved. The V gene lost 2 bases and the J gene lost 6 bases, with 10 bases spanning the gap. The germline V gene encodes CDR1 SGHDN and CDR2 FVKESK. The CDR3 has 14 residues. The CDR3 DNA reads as TGTGCCAGCAGCCAATTCGGGTACGATGAAAAACTGTTTTTT. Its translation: CASSQFGYDEKLFF.

The CDR3 is CASSQAGIGVGYGYTF. The CDR3 DNA is TGCGCCAGCAGCCAAGCGGGGATCGGCGTGGGATATGGCTACACCTTC. The chain couples TRBV4-1 to TRBJ1-2; unclear D gene. The CDR3 consists of 16 residues. Germline values: CDR1 MGHRA, CDR2 YSYEKL. Trimming left V 1 base short and J 5 bases short, with 17 bases between.

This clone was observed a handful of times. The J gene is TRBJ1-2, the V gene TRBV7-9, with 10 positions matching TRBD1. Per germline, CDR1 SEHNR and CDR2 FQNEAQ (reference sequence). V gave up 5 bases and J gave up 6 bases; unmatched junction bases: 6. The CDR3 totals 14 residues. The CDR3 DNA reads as TGTGCCAGCAGCACCCGGGACAGGGGAAATGGCTACACCTTC. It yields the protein CASSTRDRGNGYTF. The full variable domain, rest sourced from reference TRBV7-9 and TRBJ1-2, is DTGVSQNPRHKITKRGQNVTFRCDPISEHNRLYWYRQTLGQGPEFLTYFQNEAQLEKSRLLSDRFSAERPKGSFSTLEIQRTEQGDSAMYLCASSTRDRGNGYTFGSGTRLTVV.

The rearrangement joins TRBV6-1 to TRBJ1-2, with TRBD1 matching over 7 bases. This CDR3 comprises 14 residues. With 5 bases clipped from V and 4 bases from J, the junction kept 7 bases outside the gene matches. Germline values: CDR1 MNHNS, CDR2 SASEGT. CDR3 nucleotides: TGTGCCAGCAGTTTGGACAGGAGGTCCTATGGCTACACCTTC. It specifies CASSLDRRSYGYTF.

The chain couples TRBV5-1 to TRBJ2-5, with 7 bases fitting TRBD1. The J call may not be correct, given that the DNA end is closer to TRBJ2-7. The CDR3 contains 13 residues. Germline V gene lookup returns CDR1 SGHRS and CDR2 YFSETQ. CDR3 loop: CASSINRGNEQYF. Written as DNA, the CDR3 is TGCGCCAGCAGCATAAACAGGGGCAACGAGCAGTACTTC.

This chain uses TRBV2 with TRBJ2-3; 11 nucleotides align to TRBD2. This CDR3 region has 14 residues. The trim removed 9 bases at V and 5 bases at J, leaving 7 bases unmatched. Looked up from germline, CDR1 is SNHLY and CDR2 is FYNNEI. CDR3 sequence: CARSTSGAKDTQYF. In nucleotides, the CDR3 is TGTGCCAGGTCGACTAGCGGGGCTAAAGATACGCAGTATTTT.